Shown below are 23 T cell receptor beta chains from a single sample sequenced in a study of blood T cell repertoires in COVID-19. This table comes from immunoSEQ multiplex PCR, and its TCRdb copy is limited to in-frame clones, with some not included. The profile shows approximately 220,000 clones, about four fifths of them singletons. The material sequenced was PBMCs or T cells enriched from blood (not recorded which). All receptors come from a woman in her thirties or forties who had recovered from COVID-19.

The J gene is TRBJ1-6, the V gene TRBV6-5; tentative D call: TRBD1 (6 bases). The CDR3 spans 15 residues. The V gene's germline CDR1 is MNHEY and CDR2 SVGAGI. The V end lost 5 bases, the J end lost 8 bases, and 16 bases lay between the germline ends. The CDR3 nucleotides read TGTGCCAGCAGTAGACAGGCGCTAACAGATTCACCCCTCCACTTT. It encodes CASSRQALTDSPLHF.

V is TRBV11-3 and J is TRBJ2-5, with a tentative D call TRBD1 (7 bases). The CDR3 runs 15 residues. The V gene's germline CDR1 is SGHNT and CDR2 YENEEA. Trimming pared 4 bases from V and 2 bases from J, leaving 14 bases between. The CDR3 protein is CASSSGGGPQETQYF. In nucleotides, the CDR3 is TGTGCCAGCAGCTCTGGAGGGGGCCCTCAAGAGACCCAGTACTTC.

This chain connects TRBV7-3 to TRBJ2-5; D is perhaps TRBD2 (7 bases). The CDR3 spans 15 residues. In germline, CDR1 is SGHTA, CDR2 FQGTGA. Trimming stripped 5 bases from V and 5 bases from J, with 18 bases between. The CDR3 DNA sequence: TGTGCCAGCAGCCAGAGTGGGGGGGCCAGGGAGACCCAGTACTTC. Amino acid sequence: CASSQSGGARETQYF.

The V gene is TRBV6-5, the J gene TRBJ1-3; no clear D. Germline values: CDR1 MNHEY, CDR2 SVGAGI. The CDR3 runs 16 residues. V was cut by 0 bases and J by 0 bases, with 9 bases left in between. CDR3 coding DNA: TGTGCCAGCAGTTACTCGACGGAGTTCTCTGGAAACACCATATATTTT. It encodes CASSYSTEFSGNTIYF.

The count of this clone is one. This chain links TRBV4-1 with TRBJ2-1; 7 bases fit TRBD1. V shed 1 base and J 2 bases; nucleotides not matched to a gene: 2. In germline, CDR1 is MGHRA, CDR2 YSYEKL. The CDR3 contains 15 residues. CDR3 bases: TGCGCCAGCAGCCAAGGGCAGGGGGCCTACAATGAGCAGTTCTTC. This sequence encodes CASSQGQGAYNEQFF.

This clone was counted only a few times. V usage is TRBV13 and J usage is TRBJ2-1; 8 positions agree with TRBD1. The CDR3 totals 13 residues. Germline V gives CDR1 PRHDT, CDR2 FYEKMQ (reference sequence). V lost 6 bases and J lost 8; bases outside the gene matches: 6. In DNA form, the CDR3 reads TGTGCCAGCAGACATGACAGGGGCGATGAGCAGTTCTTC. As protein: CASRHDRGDEQFF.

This sequence joins TRBV5-1 and TRBJ2-1; TRBD2 aligns across 10 bases. CDR1 SGHRS and CDR2 YFSETQ come from the germline V gene. The CDR3 spans 18 residues. With 0 bases clipped from V and 2 bases from J, the junction kept 8 bases outside the gene matches. Here the CDR3 reads CASSLVGSGGVPYNEQFF. Written as DNA, the CDR3 is TGCGCCAGCAGCTTGGTGGGGAGCGGGGGGGTCCCCTACAATGAGCAGTTCTTC. Based on the CDR3 plus reference TRBV5-1 and TRBJ2-1, the full variable domain is KAGVTQTPRYLIKTRGQQVTLSCSPISGHRSVSWYQQTPGQGLQFLFEYFSETQRNKGNFPGRFSGRQFSNSRSEMNVSTLELGDSALYLCASSLVGSGGVPYNEQFFGPGTRLTVL.

This clone was seen a handful of times. J is TRBJ1-2 and V is TRBV7-2; D possibly corresponds to TRBD1 (5 bases). This CDR3 has 15 amino acids. Looked up from germline, CDR1 is SGHTA and CDR2 is FQGNSA. The germline V and J ends were trimmed by 5 bases and 8 bases, with 21 bases remaining between them. Here the CDR3 reads CASSARSEGRGGYTF. CDR3 coding DNA: TGTGCCAGCAGCGCCCGCTCGGAGGGTAGGGGCGGCTACACCTTC.

The V gene is TRBV4-1, the J gene TRBJ1-1; perhaps TRBD1 as D (5 bases). Germline V gene lookup returns CDR1 MGHRA and CDR2 YSYEKL. V was shortened by 2 bases and J by 5 bases, with 21 bases between the two germline ends. This CDR3 has 17 amino acids. The CDR3 region is CASSQYLSQGWWTEAFF. The CDR3 DNA reads as TGCGCCAGCAGCCAATATCTGAGTCAGGGATGGTGGACTGAAGCTTTCTTT.

The CDR3 reads CASSLRSGTSGRNNEQFF. The CDR3 nucleotides are TGTGCCAGCAGTCTCCGATCCGGGACTAGCGGGAGGAACAATGAGCAGTTCTTC. This chain links TRBV6-2 or TRBV6-3 with TRBJ2-1; 15 bases fit TRBD2. Germline V gives CDR1 MNHEY, CDR2 SVGEGT. CDR3 length equals 18 residues. The V and J ends lost 5 bases and 5 bases, in that order; junction bases with no gene match: 10.

The DNA of the CDR3 is TGTGCCAGCAGCTTAGCGCCGGGACAGGGGTATGGCTACACCTTC. It translates to CASSLAPGQGYGYTF. This chain uses TRBV7-2 with TRBJ1-2; 10 bases align to TRBD1. Germline V gene lookup returns CDR1 SGHTA and CDR2 FQGNSA. The J segment lost 5 bases and the V segment lost 0 bases, leaving 3 bases of the junction unmatched. The CDR3 length is 15 residues.

The J gene is TRBJ2-7, the V gene TRBV14; D not certain. Trimming took off 0 bases at V and 2 bases at J, with 11 bases between the two ends. CDR1 and CDR2 (germline): SGHDN, FVKESK. CDR3 size: 15 residues. CDR3 loop: CASSQDRVKTYEQYF. The CDR3 nucleotides are TGTGCCAGCAGCCAAGATCGGGTGAAAACCTACGAGCAGTACTTC.

This chain connects TRBV7-2 to TRBJ2-5, with D unresolved. Trimming took 2 bases from V and 2 from J, leaving 6 bases between them. The CDR3 is 13 residues long. From germline, CDR1 is SGHTA and CDR2 FQGNSA. CDR3 region: CASSLLQQETQYF. The CDR3 coding sequence is TGTGCCAGCAGCTTATTACAGCAAGAGACCCAGTACTTC.

This clone was seen more than once but under ten times. This rearrangement joins TRBV7-9 to TRBJ2-5; D may be TRBD2 (5 bases). This CDR3 contains 11 residues. Trimming left V 5 bases short and J 10 bases short, with 11 bases between. Germline values: CDR1 SEHNR, CDR2 FQNEAQ (reference sequence). This CDR3 reads CASSPRTLQYF. In DNA form, the CDR3 reads TGTGCCAGCAGCCCGCGGACTCTCCAGTACTTC.

A note on this clone: The sample carries other DNA sequences with the same CDR3. The DNA for the CDR3 is TGTGCCAGCAGTTTGCAAGGGAGCGGAAACACCATATATTTT. Translated, it gives CASSLQGSGNTIYF. The gene calls are TRBV28 and TRBJ1-3; no clear D. The CDR3 loop spans 14 amino acids. V dropped 3 bases and J dropped 4 bases, with 10 bases sitting between them. Germline CDR1 MDHEN, CDR2 SYDVKM.

This chain joins TRBV11-2 and TRBJ1-2; D unclear. CDR3 length: 15 residues. Trimming pared 4 bases from V and 2 bases from J, leaving 14 bases between. From germline, CDR1 is SGHAT and CDR2 FQNNGV. The DNA for the CDR3 is TGTGCCAGCAGCTCCCCATCAACTGCAAACTATGGCTACACCTTC. It encodes CASSSPSTANYGYTF.

A note on this clone: Additional DNA sequences in this sample encode the identical CDR3. The chain has TRBV28 and TRBJ2-5; D may be TRBD2 (7 bases). V gave up 5 bases and J gave up 5 bases, with 12 bases separating them. CDR1 is MDHEN and CDR2 is SYDVKM in the germline V gene. The CDR3 consists of 13 residues. In nucleotides, the CDR3 is TGTGCCAGCAGTCCGGGGGGCGCGGAGACCCAGTACTTC. It translates to CASSPGGAETQYF.

The rearrangement uses TRBV5-5 and TRBJ1-4; 7 nucleotides agree with TRBD1. The junction had 6 bases not matched to a gene; V was cut back by 2 bases and J by 5 bases. The CDR3 covers 15 residues. Looked up from germline, CDR1 is SGHKS and CDR2 is YYEKEE (reference sequence). The CDR3 reads CASSFTGASNEKLFF. The CDR3 DNA is TGTGCCAGCAGCTTTACAGGGGCCTCAAATGAAAAACTGTTTTTT.

This clone turned up a few times. The same CDR3 can be traced to other DNA sequences in this sample. This chain joins TRBV11-3 and TRBJ2-2; TRBD2 matches 16 bases. The CDR3 has 16 amino acids. Per germline, CDR1 SGHNT and CDR2 YENEEA. With 5 bases clipped from V and 5 bases from J, the junction kept 2 bases outside the gene matches. CDR3 protein: CASSLGLAGGTGELFF. The CDR3 bases are TGTGCCAGCAGCCTGGGACTAGCGGGAGGGACCGGGGAGCTGTTTTTT.

The chain links TRBV4-1 to TRBJ2-1; 12 bases map to TRBD2. The germline gives CDR1 MGHRA, CDR2 YSYEKL. J gave up 4 bases and V 0 bases, and 4 bases lay outside the gene matches. CDR3 size: 17 residues. The CDR3 region is CASSQDGLAGWYNEQFF. Written as DNA, the CDR3 is TGCGCCAGCAGCCAAGACGGACTAGCGGGATGGTACAATGAGCAGTTCTTC.

This rearrangement joins TRBV28 to TRBJ2-4, with TRBD1 as a possible D gene (6 bases). V was trimmed by 6 bases and J by 11 bases, leaving 20 bases between them. Germline lookup yields CDR1 MDHEN and CDR2 SYDVKM. This CDR3 is built from 14 residues. The DNA of the CDR3 is TGTGCCAGCAGGGCCCCAGGGCTTGGGGGCCTTCAGTACTTC. It is translated as CASRAPGLGGLQYF.

The V and J genes are TRBV28 and TRBJ1-2; D remains unclear. With 3 bases removed from V and 5 bases from J, the gap between germline ends came to 13 bases. CDR1 and CDR2 from the germline V gene are MDHEN and SYDVKM. The CDR3 spans 14 residues. The CDR3 DNA sequence: TGTGCCAGCAGTTTCGCGGGTGCCCTTTATGGCTACACCTTC. Its protein product is CASSFAGALYGYTF.

The CDR3 sequence is CASSFKGNEQYF. CDR3 sequence (DNA): TGTGCCAGCAGTTTTAAGGGGAACGAGCAGTACTTC. J is TRBJ2-7 and V is TRBV12-3 or TRBV12-4; tentatively, D is TRBD1 (5 bases). The CDR3 is 12 amino acids. The ends were cut back, 3 bases at V and 5 bases at J, with 8 bases in the middle.